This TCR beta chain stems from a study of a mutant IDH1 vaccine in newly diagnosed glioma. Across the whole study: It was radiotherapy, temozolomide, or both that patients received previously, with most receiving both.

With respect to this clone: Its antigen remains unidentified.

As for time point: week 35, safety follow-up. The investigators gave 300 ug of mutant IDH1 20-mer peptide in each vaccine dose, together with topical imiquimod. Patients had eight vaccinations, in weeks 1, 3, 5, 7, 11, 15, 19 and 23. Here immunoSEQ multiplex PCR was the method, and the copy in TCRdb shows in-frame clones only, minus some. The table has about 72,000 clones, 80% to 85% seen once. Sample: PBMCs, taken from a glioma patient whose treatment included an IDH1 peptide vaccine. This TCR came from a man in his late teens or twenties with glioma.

The chain's CDR3 is CASSHSGGNQPQHF. The CDR3 region has the DNA TGTGCCAGCAGCCATAGTGGAGGGAATCAGCCCCAGCATTTT. This rearrangement joins TRBV4-2 to TRBJ1-5; D is unresolved. From germline, CDR1 is LGHNA and CDR2 YNFKEQ. The CDR3 is 14 residues long. V lost 3 bases, J lost 4 bases, and 10 bases lay in between.